This T cell receptor (beta chain) was sequenced for a study of blood T cell repertoires in COVID-19. Study in general: The study drew acute and convalescent COVID-19 samples from the United States, Italy and Spain.

Residents of about two dozen US areas, aged about 18 to 95 years, made up the participants. With 0 bases removed from V and 5 bases from J, the gap between germline ends came to 10 bases. This CDR3 has 14 residues. Germline loops: CDR1 PRHDT, CDR2 FYEKMQ (reference sequence). In the source study's methods: Estimated nucleated cell counts came from reference gene primer amplification. Here immunoSEQ multiplex PCR was the method, and the copy in TCRdb shows in-frame clones only, minus some. V and J calls and clone size follow that table, whereas D and trimming were derived from the DNA. The sample lists 380,000 or so clones, approximately 88% occurring once.

The chain joins TRBV13 to TRBJ1-2, with a possible D match to TRBD1 (5 bases). This sequence originates from a woman between 35 and 50 years old with acute COVID-19. Material for sequencing was PBMCs or T cells enriched from blood (not recorded which). Here the CDR3 DNA reads TGTGCCAGCAGCTTAGGGACAGTTGAATATGGCTACACCTTC. Translated: CASSLGTVEYGYTF.